Listed below are T cell receptor beta chains from one sample, sequenced in a study of control samples from healthy donors and cancer patients. This table comes from immunoSEQ multiplex PCR, and its TCRdb copy is limited to in-frame clones, with some not included. This sample yields some 98,000 clones, of which approximately 84% are seen a single time; about 36% belongs to the top ten. The sequencing sample was made of PBMCs. These receptors were collected from a man aged 65 to 85 with lung cancer. CDR3s include the opening cysteine and the closing phenylalanine or tryptophan. A D gene is named only where the DNA matches it firmly. Clone size is given for some rows only: seen once, a few or many times, or a class if the clone is expanded.

CASSLGGVTGAQYF,TGTGCCAGCAGTTTAGGCGGGGTCACCGGGGCCCAGTACTTC,TRBV27,few,NA,TRBJ2-5
CASSLSLTSGTYNEQFF,TGTGCCAGCAGCTTATCGCTCACTAGCGGCACCTACAATGAGCAGTTCTTC,TRBV7-8,NA,TRBD2,TRBJ2-1
CARKTGLAGGAGELFF,TGTGCCCGAAAAACGGGACTCGCGGGGGGGGCCGGGGAGCTGTTTTTT,TRBV19,NA,TRBD2,TRBJ2-2
CATSAGDRGTNQPQHF,TGTGCCACCAGCGCAGGGGACAGGGGGACCAATCAGCCCCAGCATTTT,TRBV15,NA,TRBD1,TRBJ1-5
CASSIDPTGRETQYF,TGTGCCAGTAGTATAGACCCGACAGGGAGAGAGACCCAGTACTTC,TRBV19,NA,TRBD1,TRBJ2-5
CASHPTGQGQYSPLHF,TGTGCCTCCCACCCCACCGGACAGGGACAATATTCACCCCTCCACTTT,TRBV30,NA,TRBD1,TRBJ1-6
CATSRQSDTQYF,TGTGCCACCAGTAGACAGTCAGATACGCAGTATTTT,TRBV24-1,NA,NA,TRBJ2-3
CASSLGQARANTEAFF,TGCGCCAGCAGCTTGGGTCAGGCTAGGGCGAACACTGAAGCTTTCTTT,TRBV5-1,NA,NA,TRBJ1-1
CATSRELAGGPRFF,TGTGCCACCAGCAGAGAACTAGCGGGGGGACCAAGGTTCTTC,TRBV15,NA,TRBD2,TRBJ2-1
CASSEGQGPDTEAFF,TGTGCCAGCAGCGAGGGACAGGGTCCGGACACTGAAGCTTTCTTT,TRBV11-2,NA,TRBD1,TRBJ1-1
CASSLGLKAGGPEFF,TGTGCCAGCAGCTTAGGCCTGAAGGCGGGGGGGCCAGAGTTCTTC,TRBV13,NA,TRBD2,TRBJ2-1
CASSELVYEQYF,TGCGCCAGCAGTGAACTGGTCTACGAGCAGTACTTC,TRBV10-2,NA,NA,TRBJ2-7
CATSSPLAGRGETQYF,TGTGCCACCAGCAGCCCACTAGCGGGGAGGGGGGAGACCCAGTACTTC,TRBV15,NA,TRBD2,TRBJ2-5
CASTLDRLAYEQYF,TGTGCCAGCACCCTCGACCGCTTAGCCTACGAGCAGTACTTC,TRBV7-2,NA,NA,TRBJ2-7
CASTNSGNTIYF,TGTGCCAGCACCAACTCTGGAAACACCATATATTTT,TRBV12-3/TRBV12-4,NA,NA,TRBJ1-3
CASSDEQAEGSPLHF,TGTGCCAGCAGTGACGAGCAGGCGGAGGGTTCACCCCTCCACTTT,TRBV2,once,NA,TRBJ1-6
CASSSAWRGTGNTIYF,TGTGCCAGCAGTTCGGCTTGGCGGGGAACTGGAAACACCATATATTTT,TRBV7-2,NA,NA,TRBJ1-3
CASSRGQGAGELFF,TGCGCCAGCAGCCGAGGACAGGGGGCCGGGGAGCTGTTTTTT,TRBV5-1,NA,TRBD1,TRBJ2-2
CASTSYNEQFF,TGCGCCAGCACTTCCTACAATGAGCAGTTCTTC,TRBV10-2,NA,NA,TRBJ2-1
CASSLNSGGSTDTQYF,TGTGCCAGCAGCTTGAATTCGGGGGGTAGCACAGATACGCAGTATTTT,TRBV7-9,NA,TRBD2,TRBJ2-3
CASSPKGANEKLFF,TGTGCCAGCAGCCCAAAGGGCGCTAATGAAAAACTGTTTTTT,TRBV7-9,NA,NA,TRBJ1-4
CASKLAGGYEQYF,TGCGCCAGCAAACTAGCGGGGGGCTACGAGCAGTACTTC,TRBV10-2,once,TRBD2,TRBJ2-7
CAWSGIGGNTEAFF,TGTGCCTGGAGTGGCATCGGGGGAAACACTGAAGCTTTCTTT,TRBV30,NA,NA,TRBJ1-1
CASSLRTGGLGYTF,TGTGCCAGCAGCCTGCGGACAGGGGGCTTAGGCTACACCTTC,TRBV3-1/TRBV3-2,NA,TRBD1,TRBJ1-2
CASGFPGPVGTDTQYF,TGTGCTAGTGGTTTCCCGGGACCGGTGGGTACAGATACGCAGTATTTT,TRBV12-5,once,NA,TRBJ2-3
CASSLIKPWGTQYF,TGTGCCAGCAGCTTGATTAAGCCTTGGGGGACCCAGTACTTC,TRBV5-8,NA,NA,TRBJ2-5
CASSPDREDKLFF,TGTGCCAGCAGTCCGGACAGGGAGGACAAACTGTTTTTT,TRBV6-5,NA,TRBD1,TRBJ1-4
CATSAQGLAYEQFF,TGTGCCACCAGTGCTCAGGGGCTTGCTTATGAGCAGTTCTTC,TRBV24-1,NA,NA,TRBJ2-1
CASSMVSGTGNSPLHF,TGTGCCAGTAGTATGGTTTCCGGGACGGGGAATTCACCCCTCCACTTT,TRBV19,NA,NA,TRBJ1-6
CASIKSGTGDEKLFF,TGTGCCAGTATTAAATCCGGGACAGGGGATGAAAAACTGTTTTTT,TRBV19,NA,TRBD1,TRBJ1-4
CASSVMGGPTDTQYF,TGTGCCAGCAGTGTTATGGGGGGGCCCACAGATACGCAGTATTTT,TRBV2,NA,NA,TRBJ2-3
CASSERTGYNEKLFF,TGTGCCAGTAGTGAAAGGACAGGGTATAATGAAAAACTGTTTTTT,TRBV19,NA,TRBD1,TRBJ1-4
CASSVSGGSTDTQYF,TGTGCCAGCAGTGTCTCGGGGGGGAGCACAGATACGCAGTATTTT,TRBV6-4,NA,TRBD2,TRBJ2-3
CASRTAYGYTF,TGTGCCAGCAGGACAGCCTATGGCTACACCTTC,TRBV28,few,NA,TRBJ1-2
CASSRQGGGANVLTF,TGTGCCAGCAGTAGACAGGGAGGTGGGGCCAACGTCCTGACTTTC,TRBV27,NA,NA,TRBJ2-6
CASSKIPGQGTREQYF,TGTGCCAGCAGCAAAATTCCGGGACAGGGCACTCGTGAGCAGTACTTC,TRBV11-2,NA,TRBD1,TRBJ2-7
CASSPWGSGQPQHF,TGTGCCAGCTCACCATGGGGGTCGGGTCAGCCCCAGCATTTT,TRBV18,NA,NA,TRBJ1-5
CAWSVAGLSETQYF,TGTGCCTGGAGTGTAGCGGGGTTATCAGAGACCCAGTACTTC,TRBV30,NA,TRBD2,TRBJ2-5
CASSPPWSEKLFF,TGTGCCAGCTCACCACCCTGGTCGGAAAAACTGTTTTTT,TRBV18,NA,NA,TRBJ1-4
CASSSRPYYKEQYF,TGTGCCAGCAGCTCTCGGCCGTACTATAAAGAGCAGTACTTC,TRBV6-5,NA,NA,TRBJ2-7
CASSTRGQGDEQYF,TGTGCCAGCAGTACCCGGGGACAGGGTGACGAGCAGTACTTC,TRBV27,NA,TRBD1,TRBJ2-7
CASSPNRVTNEKLFF,TGCGCCAGCAGCCCGAACAGGGTGACTAATGAAAAACTGTTTTTT,TRBV4-1,once,NA,TRBJ1-4
CASSLRSGAGSNQPQHF,TGTGCCAGCAGTCTAAGGTCAGGGGCCGGAAGCAATCAGCCCCAGCATTTT,TRBV27,few,NA,TRBJ1-5
CASSYERGLSYNEQFF,TGTGCCAGCAGTTACGAGCGGGGGCTCTCCTACAATGAGCAGTTCTTC,TRBV6-2/TRBV6-3,NA,TRBD2,TRBJ2-1
CASSLAGGLAGSSSYNEQFF,TGCGCCAGCAGCTTGGCGGGGGGACTAGCGGGGTCGAGCTCCTACAATGAGCAGTTCTTC,TRBV5-1,NA,TRBD2,TRBJ2-1
CASSLAASGGGDTQYF,TGTGCCAGCAGCTTAGCAGCTAGCGGGGGTGGGGATACGCAGTATTTT,TRBV7-8,NA,TRBD2,TRBJ2-3
CASSAASPGTTNTGELFF,TGTGCCAGCAGTGCCGCCAGCCCCGGGACAACGAACACCGGGGAGCTGTTTTTT,TRBV6-2/TRBV6-3,NA,NA,TRBJ2-2
CASSQTGGSGYEQYF,TGCGCCAGCAGCCAGACAGGGGGCTCTGGGTACGAGCAGTACTTC,TRBV4-1,NA,TRBD1,TRBJ2-7
CASRKSVNSGNTIYF,TGTGCCAGCAGAAAGTCCGTGAACTCTGGAAACACCATATATTTT,TRBV28,NA,NA,TRBJ1-3
CASSEDRGQETQYF,TGTGCCAGCAGCGAGGACAGGGGCCAAGAGACCCAGTACTTC,TRBV7-7,NA,TRBD1,TRBJ2-5
CASWDRANHNEQFF,TGTGCCAGTTGGGACAGGGCAAACCACAATGAGCAGTTCTTC,TRBV6-5,few,TRBD1,TRBJ2-1
CASSPPWTGAGNTIYF,TGTGCCAGCTCACCACCCTGGACAGGAGCTGGAAACACCATATATTTT,TRBV18,NA,TRBD1,TRBJ1-3
CASSQGTGTNSPLHF,TGTGCCAGTAGCCAAGGGACAGGGACAAATTCACCCCTCCACTTT,TRBV19,NA,TRBD1,TRBJ1-6
CASSRQRDRGTDTQYF,TGTGCCAGCTCACGTCAGAGGGACAGGGGCACAGATACGCAGTATTTT,TRBV18,NA,TRBD1,TRBJ2-3